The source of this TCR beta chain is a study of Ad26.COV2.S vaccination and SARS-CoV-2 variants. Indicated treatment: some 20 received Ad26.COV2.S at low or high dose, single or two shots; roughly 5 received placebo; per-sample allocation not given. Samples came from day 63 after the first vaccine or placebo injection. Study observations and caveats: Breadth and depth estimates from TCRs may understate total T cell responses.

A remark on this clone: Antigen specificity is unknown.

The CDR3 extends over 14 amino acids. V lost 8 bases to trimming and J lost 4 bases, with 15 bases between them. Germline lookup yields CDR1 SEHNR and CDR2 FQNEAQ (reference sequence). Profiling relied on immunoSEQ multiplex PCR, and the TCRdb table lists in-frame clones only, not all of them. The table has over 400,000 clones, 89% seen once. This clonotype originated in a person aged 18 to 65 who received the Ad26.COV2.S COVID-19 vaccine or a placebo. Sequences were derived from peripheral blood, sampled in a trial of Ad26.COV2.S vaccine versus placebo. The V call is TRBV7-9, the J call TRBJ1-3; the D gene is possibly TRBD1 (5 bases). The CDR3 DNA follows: TGTGCCAGCGGCCGGGACGCGGAGGGAAACACCATATATTTT. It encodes CASGRDAEGNTIYF.